Shown below are 8 T cell receptor beta chains from a single sample sequenced in a study of T cells in Graves' hyperthyroidism and ophthalmopathy. The CDR3 regions of TCR beta were amplified from RNA transcripts. HTBI primers drove first-round RT-PCR of the TCR CDR3. TCRdb re-analysed the multiplex PCR reads in MiXCR, keeping a single row per CDR3 protein. The sample carries about 340,000 distinct CDR3 sequences, around 20% recorded once. The sample consisted of blood. These TCRs come from a woman aged 45-65 years with Graves' hyperthyroidism.

This clonotype came up a few times. This chain uses TRBV29-1 with TRBJ2-2; D perhaps matches TRBD1 (5 bases). V lost 4 bases to trimming and J lost 6 bases, with 12 bases between them. Germline V gene data show CDR1 as SQVTM and CDR2 as ANQGSEA. This CDR3 region has 13 residues. This CDR3 is CSVGKGVAGELFF. The CDR3 DNA is TGCAGCGTTGGTAAAGGGGTGGCCGGGGAGCTGTTTTTT.

V and J are TRBV6-2 or TRBV6-3 and TRBJ1-2; TRBD1 matches at 9 bases. The CDR3 covers 13 residues. CDR1 and CDR2 (germline): MNHEY, SVGEGT. Trimming took 7 bases from V and 5 from J; bases not matched to a gene: 5. Here the CDR3 DNA reads TGTGCCAGCAAAACTGGGACAGGGTATGGCTACACCTTC. Protein sequence: CASKTGTGYGYTF.

This clonotype was seen ten or more times. The chain links TRBV7-2 to TRBJ2-7, with unresolved D. The CDR3 contains 14 residues. Trimming cost V 1 base and J 5 bases, with 12 bases left between them. Germline V gene lookup returns CDR1 SGHTA and CDR2 FQGNSA. The CDR3 coding sequence is TGTGCCAGCAGCTTAGGAACGGGCCACCACGAGCAGTACTTC. Translating it yields CASSLGTGHHEQYF.

V and J are TRBV7-2 and TRBJ2-7, with no clear D. Germline CDR1 and CDR2: SGHTA and FQGNSA. Trimming took 0 bases from V and 2 from J, leaving 5 bases between them. CDR3 length equals 13 residues. The CDR3 DNA sequence: TGTGCCAGCAGCTTAGCGATAACCTACGAGCAGTACTTC. Translated, it gives CASSLAITYEQYF.

This clonotype has a count of ten or more. The chain carries TRBV20-1 and TRBJ2-1; D unresolved. This CDR3 has 14 residues. CDR1 and CDR2 from the germline V gene are DFQATT and SNEGSKA (reference sequence). The germline V and J ends were trimmed by 4 bases and 5 bases, with 15 bases remaining between them. The chain's CDR3 is CSANIWVGNNEQFF. CDR3 DNA sequence: TGCAGTGCTAATATTTGGGTAGGGAACAATGAGCAGTTCTTC.

This clonotype was seen at least ten times. The V and J genes are TRBV18 and TRBJ2-1, with a weak D call TRBD2 (5 bases). Per the germline V gene, CDR1 is KGHSH and CDR2 is LQKENI. Trimming took 3 bases from V and 6 from J, leaving 12 bases between them. The CDR3 loop spans 14 amino acids. The CDR3 sequence: CASSPGKVGNEQFF. The DNA of the CDR3 is TGTGCCAGCTCACCCGGGAAGGTAGGCAATGAGCAGTTCTTC.

This clonotype has at least ten counts. The chain recombines TRBV6-1 with TRBJ1-1, with a tentative D call TRBD1 (5 bases). Trimming removed 8 bases from V and 3 bases from J, with 16 bases in between. The CDR3 is 14 residues long. CDR1 is MNHNS, CDR2 SASEGT, per germline. DNA of the CDR3: TGTGCCAGCGCCAATGGGGCCGGGGACACTGAAGCTTTCTTT. This translates into CASANGAGDTEAFF.

This clonotype showed up many times. The rearrangement links TRBV29-1 to TRBJ2-7; perhaps D is TRBD1 or TRBD2 (5 bases each). The CDR3 consists of 11 residues. Germline V lookup: CDR1 SQVTM, CDR2 ANQGSEA. Between the trimmed V and J ends, which lost 4 bases and 2 bases, there was a span of 6 bases. CDR3 sequence: CSVVGAYEQYF. The CDR3 DNA sequence: TGCAGCGTTGTGGGGGCCTACGAGCAGTACTTC.